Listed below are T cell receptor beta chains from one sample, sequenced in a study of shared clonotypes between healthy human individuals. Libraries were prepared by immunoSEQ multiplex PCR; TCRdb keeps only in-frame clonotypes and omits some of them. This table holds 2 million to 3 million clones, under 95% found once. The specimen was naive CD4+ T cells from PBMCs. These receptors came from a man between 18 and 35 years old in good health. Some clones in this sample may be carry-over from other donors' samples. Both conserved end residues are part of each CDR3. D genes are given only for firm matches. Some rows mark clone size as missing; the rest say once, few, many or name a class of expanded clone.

TGCGCCAGCAGCCTCGACATCGACCGAAAACTGTTTTTT	CASSLDIDRKLFF	TRBJ1-4	.	.	TRBV5-1
TGTGCCAGCAGCTTGTTTTCCCTAGCGGGAATTCTTGAGCAGTTCTTC	CASSLFSLAGILEQFF	TRBJ2-1	TRBD2	.	TRBV5-8
TGTGCCAGCTCACCGGCCGGGACAGGGCTGGGAGGCTACACCTTC	CASSPAGTGLGGYTF	TRBJ1-2	TRBD1	.	TRBV18
TGCGCCAGCAGCTCTCGGAGCTCCTACAATGAGCAGTTCTTC	CASSSRSSYNEQFF	TRBJ2-1	.	.	TRBV5-1
TGTGCCAGCAGCTTTGTTGGTCTCCAGGGGGAGCTGTTTTTT	CASSFVGLQGELFF	TRBJ2-2	.	.	TRBV7-3
TGTGCCACCAGCAGAGGCATGGGAGGGACCGGGGAGCTGTTTTTT	CATSRGMGGTGELFF	TRBJ2-2	TRBD2	.	TRBV15
TGTGCCAGCAGTCCAAAACAGGGTTGGACGCAGTATTTT	CASSPKQGWTQYF	TRBJ2-3	.	.	TRBV27
TGTGCCAGCAGCTTAGCTAGGGGGCTAGGGAACACTGAAGCTTTCTTT	CASSLARGLGNTEAFF	TRBJ1-1	TRBD1	.	TRBV7-9
TGCGCCAGCAGCCAAGAGGGGACGGACCATCAGCCCCAGCATTTT	CASSQEGTDHQPQHF	TRBJ1-5	.	.	TRBV4-1
TGCGCCAGCAGCTTGCAAGTTAGCGGGATCAACGAGCAGTACTTC	CASSLQVSGINEQYF	TRBJ2-7	TRBD2	.	TRBV5-1
TGTGCCAGCAGCGGACAGGCCAACTACGAGCAGTACTTC	CASSGQANYEQYF	TRBJ2-7	TRBD1	.	TRBV2
TGTGCCAGCAGCTTAACAGTAGGCTACAATGAGCAGTTCTTC	CASSLTVGYNEQFF	TRBJ2-1	.	.	TRBV7-3
TGTGCCAGCAGTTACTCGAGCAGGGTCTATGGCTACACCTTC	CASSYSSRVYGYTF	TRBJ1-2	.	once	TRBV6-6
TGTGCCAGCAGTCCGTCCCCAAACTACGAGCAGTACTTC	CASSPSPNYEQYF	TRBJ2-7	.	.	TRBV28